Listed here are 13 T cell receptor beta chains from one sample, sequenced in a study of blood T cell repertoires in COVID-19 (TCRdb year 2020). The library relied on the immunoSEQ multiplex PCR assay. The table was pulled from immuneACCESS by TCRdb, which kept in-frame rearrangements only. Such tables lose some clones; where checked, under half of the loss comes from unresolved V genes, and the rest has no known cause. The sample profile shows 300,000 to 400,000 clones; 85% of them were found once. The ten largest clones capture under 2% of the sample. Sequencing was performed on PBMCs or T cells enriched from blood (not recorded which). These receptors originate from a woman in her 30s who had been exposed to COVID-19.

V usage is TRBV2 and J usage is TRBJ2-7, with TRBD2 matching over 7 bases. This CDR3 region has 13 residues. Looked up from germline, CDR1 is SNHLY and CDR2 is FYNNEI. J lost 9 bases, V lost 0 bases, and 5 bases had no gene match. CDR3 DNA: TGTGCCAGCAGTGAAGCGACTAGCCGACGGCAGTACTTC. Translating it yields CASSEATSRRQYF.

This chain joins TRBV4-2 and TRBJ1-2; TRBD1 agrees at 10 bases. Trimming cost V 0 bases and J 8 bases; bases outside gene matches: 9. The CDR3 sequence is 16 residues long. Germline loops: CDR1 LGHNA, CDR2 YNFKEQ. CDR3 sequence: CASSQDVTGGAKGYTF. Written as DNA, the CDR3 is TGTGCCAGCAGCCAAGACGTGACAGGGGGCGCAAAAGGCTACACCTTC.

This clone was found a few times. This chain links TRBV4-2 with TRBJ1-4; 9 bases agree with TRBD1. Germline CDR1 is LGHNA and CDR2 is YNFKEQ. The CDR3 is made up of 18 amino acids. The V and J ends lost 3 bases and 3 bases, in that order; junction bases with no gene match: 11. The CDR3 nucleotides read TGTGCCAGCAGCCATGGGGGACAGGGTGAGAGGGCTAATGAAAAACTGTTTTTT. Amino acid sequence: CASSHGGQGERANEKLFF.

The V and J genes are TRBV19 and TRBJ2-7; TRBD1 matches 7 bases. CDR3 length equals 15 residues. V gave up 5 bases and J gave up 0 bases; unmatched junction bases: 7. Germline V lookup: CDR1 LNHDA, CDR2 SQIVND (reference sequence). CDR3 residues: CASSFTGTDSYEQYF. CDR3 nucleotides: TGTGCCAGTAGTTTCACCGGGACAGACTCCTACGAGCAGTACTTC.

CDR3 protein: CASSQDPSGSVETQYF. The CDR3 nucleotides are TGTGCCAGCAGCCAAGATCCTAGCGGGAGCGTAGAGACCCAGTACTTC. This chain connects TRBV4-2 to TRBJ2-5; 10 bases map to TRBD2. The CDR3 sequence is 16 residues long. Germline V gene lookup returns CDR1 LGHNA and CDR2 YNFKEQ. V lost 0 bases, J lost 4 bases, and 5 bases stayed unmatched.

The chain carries TRBV7-8 and TRBJ2-1, with 7 nucleotides matching TRBD2. The J segment lost 9 bases and the V segment lost 2 bases, leaving 7 bases of the junction unmatched. CDR3 size: 14 residues. The V gene's germline CDR1 is SGHVS and CDR2 FQNEAQ. Written as DNA, the CDR3 is TGTGCCAGCAGCTTAAGCCGGATAGCGGGTGAGCAGTTCTTC. It codes for CASSLSRIAGEQFF.

V and J are TRBV18 and TRBJ2-1; D is perhaps TRBD1 (5 bases). The CDR3 is 14 residues long. CDR1 is KGHSH, CDR2 LQKENI, per germline. Trimming removed 0 bases from V and 7 bases from J, with 10 bases in between. CDR3 amino acids: CASSPPSRANEQFF. CDR3 nucleotide sequence: TGTGCCAGCTCACCACCGAGCAGGGCGAATGAGCAGTTCTTC.

The chain recombines TRBV11-1 with TRBJ1-2, with a possible D match to TRBD1 (6 bases). In germline, CDR1 is SGHAT, CDR2 FQDESV (reference sequence). The CDR3 is 15 residues long. Trimming cost V 4 bases and J 6 bases, with 18 bases left between them. The CDR3 loop reads CASSSLTGGLNGYTF. The CDR3 region has the DNA TGTGCCAGCAGCTCCTTAACGGGGGGGCTGAATGGCTACACCTTC.

The chain carries TRBV9 and TRBJ1-1; 9 bases line up with TRBD1. Trimming cost V 0 bases and J 1 base; bases outside gene matches: 4. Germline CDR1 SGDLS, CDR2 YYNGEE. The CDR3 has 16 residues. The CDR3 loop reads CASSVGGTGPNTEAFF. DNA for the CDR3: TGTGCCAGCAGCGTAGGGGGGACAGGGCCGAACACTGAAGCTTTCTTT.

The J gene is TRBJ2-7, the V gene TRBV6-2 or TRBV6-3; 7 bases agree with TRBD1. The CDR3 loop spans 12 amino acids. After removal of 6 bases from V and 5 bases from J, the junction contained 4 bases not matched to a gene. CDR1 and CDR2 (germline): MNHEY, SVGEGT. The CDR3 loop reads CASRPTGDEQYF. Written as DNA, the CDR3 is TGTGCCAGCAGACCTACAGGGGACGAGCAGTACTTC.

J is TRBJ2-1 and V is TRBV6-5, with 8 bases lining up with TRBD1. CDR1 MNHEY and CDR2 SVGAGI come from the germline V gene. CDR3 size: 15 residues. J lost 10 bases, V lost 2 bases, and 10 bases had no gene match. The CDR3 region is CASSYTGQALREQFF. The CDR3 DNA follows: TGTGCCAGCAGTTACACGGGACAGGCCCTCCGGGAGCAGTTCTTC.

The CDR3 nucleotides are TGTGCCAGACAGGGGGGCACAGATACGCAGTATTTT. This codes for CARQGGTDTQYF. The chain employs TRBV2 and TRBJ2-3, with 8 bases aligning to TRBD1. This CDR3 has 12 amino acids. Germline V gene data show CDR1 as SNHLY and CDR2 as FYNNEI. V was pared by 9 bases and J by 1 base, with 0 bases of the junction left unmatched.

This clone was counted a few times. The chain carries TRBV5-1 and TRBJ2-3; 14 bases are shared with TRBD2. V dropped 5 bases and J dropped 4; count of bases not matched to a gene: 6. Germline V lookup: CDR1 SGHRS, CDR2 YFSETQ. CDR3 length: 16 residues. The CDR3 nucleotides are TGCGCCAGCAGGTTTGGGACTAGCGGGAGTTCAGATACGCAGTATTTT. Protein sequence: CASRFGTSGSSDTQYF.